This paragraph reports one T cell receptor (beta chain). Its antigen is still unknown. This specimen comes from a study of regulatory T cells in long-lasting Graves disease. Findings and limits, study-wide: Whereas about a thousand public clonotypes were shared by new patients, persistent patients shared more, at under 3,000.

The time point denotes: newly diagnosed GD, antithyroid drugs for less than 3 months. Isolated PBMC RNA provided the starting material for the TCR library. Building of the TCR beta libraries involved iRepertoire HTBI primers and Arm-PCR of CDR3 regions. MiXCR, applied by TCRdb to the multiplex PCR reads, yields one record per CDR3 protein. The sample carries 390,000 or so distinct CDR3 sequences, over 9.5% recorded once. The sample was also reused in another study, on T cells in Graves' hyperthyroidism and ophthalmopathy.

The receptor's source is a woman aged 18-30 years with Graves disease. The material sequenced was peripheral blood mononuclear cells (PBMCs), taken at new diagnosis, from a patient treated with antithyroid drugs.

Written as DNA, the CDR3 is TGTGCCACCAGCAGAGATCACATGGCGGATATGTCCTACGAGCAGTACTTC. Its translation is CATSRDHMADMSYEQYF. The chain combines TRBV15 with TRBJ2-7; no reliable D call. CDR1 is LNHNV and CDR2 is YYDKDF in the germline V gene (reference sequence). Trimming left V 0 bases short and J 1 base short, with 16 bases between. The CDR3 sequence is 17 residues long.